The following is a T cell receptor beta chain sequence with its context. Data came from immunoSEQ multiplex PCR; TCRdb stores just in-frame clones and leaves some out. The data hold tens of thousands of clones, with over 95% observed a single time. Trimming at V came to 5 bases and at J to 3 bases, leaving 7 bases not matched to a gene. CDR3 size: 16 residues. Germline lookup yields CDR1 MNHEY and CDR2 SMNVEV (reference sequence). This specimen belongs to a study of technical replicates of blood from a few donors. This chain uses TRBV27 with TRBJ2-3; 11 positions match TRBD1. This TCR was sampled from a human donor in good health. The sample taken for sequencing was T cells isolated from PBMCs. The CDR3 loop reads CASSHRTGGRTDTQYF. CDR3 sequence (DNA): TGTGCCAGCAGTCACCGGACAGGGGGCCGTACAGATACGCAGTATTTT.